This T cell receptor (beta chain) was sequenced for a study of cytotoxic CD8 clonotypes in ibrutinib-treated CLL. For the study at large: Samples had a mean of approximately 270,000 productive templates and roughly 90,000 productive rearrangements. Study findings and constraints: At the start, clonality exceeded age-matched healthy donors and followed circulating CD8+ T-cell counts. Private clonotypes, not public ones, expanded at ibrutinib response.

TCR beta libraries used about 2 micrograms of DNA from cryopreserved PBMCs. Libraries were prepared by immunoSEQ multiplex PCR; TCRdb keeps only in-frame clonotypes and omits some of them. The sample consists of roughly 170,000 clones, about four fifths of them appearing once. With respect to this clone: What it binds is unknown.

V was clipped by 3 bases and J by 3 bases, with 15 bases between them. Per the germline V gene, CDR1 is LNHDA and CDR2 is SQIVND (reference sequence). This CDR3 is built from 16 residues. The rearrangement links TRBV19 to TRBJ2-1; D possibly corresponds to TRBD1 (6 bases). Source: PBMCs, taken after 24 months of ibrutinib treatment. This sequence originates from a human donor with chronic lymphocytic leukemia. CDR3 coding DNA: TGTGCCAGTAGTATCGATGGACAGACCGACTACAATGAGCAGTTCTTC. This encodes CASSIDGQTDYNEQFF.